The 13 T cell receptor beta chains below were found in one sample sequenced in a study of blood T cell repertoires in COVID-19. Only in-frame clones appear in the TCRdb table, and some are missing; sequencing was by immunoSEQ multiplex PCR. The sample holds roughly 60,000 clones, 65% to 90% seen once. The material sequenced was peripheral blood. These receptors all come from a human donor in a cohort sampled during active COVID-19.

CDR3 residues: CASSPSSGSSGKETQYF. For the CDR3, the DNA is TGCGCCAGCAGCCCTTCGAGCGGGAGCTCAGGGAAGGAGACCCAGTACTTC. The chain joins TRBV4-3 to TRBJ2-5, with 8 bases lining up with TRBD2. V trimming: 4 bases; J trimming: 5 bases; junction bases outside the gene matches: 15. The CDR3 spans 17 residues. CDR1 and CDR2 from the germline V gene are LGHNA and YSLEER.

The V call is TRBV30, the J call TRBJ2-3; D is possibly TRBD1 (6 bases). The germline V and J ends were trimmed by 2 bases and 2 bases, with 8 bases remaining between them. Germline V gives CDR1 GTSNPN, CDR2 SVGIG (reference sequence). This CDR3 contains 13 residues. The CDR3 protein is CAWSQGHTDTQYF. The CDR3 nucleotides are TGTGCCTGGAGTCAGGGACACACAGATACGCAGTATTTT.

V and J are TRBV5-1 and TRBJ1-6, with D unresolved. Germline V gene lookup returns CDR1 SGHRS and CDR2 YFSETQ. V lost 0 bases to trimming and J lost 9 bases, with 16 bases between them. This CDR3 comprises 16 residues. The CDR3 sequence is CASSLGALGVISPLHF. CDR3 DNA sequence: TGCGCCAGCAGCTTGGGGGCTCTGGGCGTCATTTCACCCCTCCACTTT.

This chain uses TRBV7-9 with TRBJ2-1, with TRBD2 identical over 7 bases. Germline V CDR1 and CDR2: SEHNR, FQNEAQ (reference sequence). Trimming cost V 7 bases and J 3 bases; bases outside gene matches: 9. This CDR3 contains 15 residues. The CDR3 region has the DNA TGTGCCAGCATCCCGTTCCGCGGGGGCTACAATGAGCAGTTCTTC. Translated: CASIPFRGGYNEQFF.

This rearrangement joins TRBV5-4 to TRBJ2-2, with a weak D call TRBD2 (5 bases). There are 14 residues in the CDR3. Trimming took off 4 bases at V and 5 bases at J, with 12 bases between the two ends. The germline V gene has CDR1 SGHNT and CDR2 YYREEE (reference sequence). CDR3 in DNA: TGTGCCAGCAGCCCGGCCTCGGGAACCGGGGAGCTGTTTTTT. Translated: CASSPASGTGELFF.

V is TRBV4-3 and J is TRBJ1-1, with a weak D call TRBD1 (5 bases). The V and J ends lost 0 bases and 4 bases respectively, with 12 bases between them. The germline V gene encodes CDR1 LGHNA and CDR2 YSLEER. This CDR3 has 15 amino acids. In DNA, the CDR3 is TGCGCCAGCAGCCAAGATCGGGGGGTCGGCACTGAAGCTTTCTTT. Translated: CASSQDRGVGTEAFF.

The chain links TRBV11-2 to TRBJ2-1; 13 bases map to TRBD2. The V gene end was trimmed by 5 bases and the J gene end by 13 bases; junction bases not matched to a gene: 17. Germline V gene sequence: CDR1 SGHAT, CDR2 FQNNGV. The CDR3 covers 17 residues. The CDR3: CASSPSLRTSGGRSQFF. In DNA, the CDR3 is TGTGCCAGCAGCCCCTCTCTAAGGACTAGCGGGGGTCGTAGTCAGTTCTTC.

J is TRBJ2-7 and V is TRBV7-8; 10 bases match TRBD1. Trimming removed 5 bases from V and 4 bases from J; junction bases left unmatched: 11. In germline, CDR1 is SGHVS, CDR2 FQNEAQ. The CDR3 is made up of 16 amino acids. The DNA for the CDR3 is TGTGCCAGCAGCCCGACAGGGGGCATTTCCCTATACGAGCAGTACTTC. This encodes CASSPTGGISLYEQYF.

This clone showed up just once. The chain combines TRBV14 with TRBJ2-7, with 9 bases lining up with TRBD2. This CDR3 region has 17 residues. Per germline, CDR1 SGHDN and CDR2 FVKESK. The V gene end was trimmed by 1 base and the J gene end by 0 bases; junction bases not matched to a gene: 7. The CDR3 here is CASSQVRLAGSSYEQYF. In DNA form, the CDR3 reads TGTGCCAGCAGCCAAGTGAGGCTAGCGGGGAGCTCCTACGAGCAGTACTTC.

The table lists this clone with a few counts. This chain links TRBV19 with TRBJ1-1; a possible D gene is TRBD1 (6 bases). The length of the CDR3 is 16 residues. Deletions cut 3 bases from V and 4 bases from J, with 18 bases between. From germline, CDR1 is LNHDA and CDR2 SQIVND (reference sequence). DNA for the CDR3: TGTGCCAGTAGTATGCTTTTCCCAGGGGCAGCCACTGAAGCTTTCTTT. Its protein product is CASSMLFPGAATEAFF.

The chain uses TRBV24-1 and TRBJ2-3; the match to TRBD2 covers 8 bases. After removal of 1 base from V and 2 bases from J, the junction contained 7 bases not matched to a gene. Per the germline V gene, CDR1 is KGHDR and CDR2 is SFDVKD. CDR3 length: 17 amino acids. CDR3 region: CATSDLRRGASTDTQYF. The CDR3 region has the DNA TGTGCCACCAGTGATTTAAGGCGGGGGGCATCCACAGATACGCAGTATTTT.

CDR3 amino acids: CASSLAGPLNEKLFF. The CDR3 nucleotides are TGTGCCAGCAGCCTCGCGGGACCGCTTAATGAAAAACTGTTTTTT. This rearrangement joins TRBV7-9 to TRBJ1-4; possibly TRBD1 for D (5 bases). Germline V CDR1 and CDR2: SEHNR, FQNEAQ (reference sequence). This CDR3 is 15 amino acids long. Trimming took 5 bases from V and 4 from J, leaving 14 bases between them.

The chain is built from TRBV6-5 and TRBJ2-7; TRBD1 agrees at 11 bases. Germline V lookup: CDR1 MNHEY, CDR2 SVGAGI. V shed 4 bases and J 5 bases; nucleotides not matched to a gene: 7. CDR3 length: 15 amino acids. The CDR3 is CASSSPGQGVDEQYF. The CDR3 DNA is TGTGCCAGCAGTTCCCCGGGACAGGGGGTTGACGAGCAGTACTTC.